This is a list of T cell receptor beta chains from one sample in a study of cytomegalovirus exposure and HLA in healthy donors. The protocol was immunoSEQ multiplex PCR, while the TCRdb copy is restricted to in-frame clones and leaves out a portion. This sample has around 210,000 clones, with around 80% found just once. Material: PBMCs. These receptors came from a boy between 10 and 17 years old in good health and CMV-seronegative. Each CDR3 is given without its conserved first and last residue. Fields, in order: J gene, V gene, clone size, CDR3 protein. The size field is filled for only some rows; it gives once, few, many or a size class.

J: TRBJ1-1; V: TRBV5-5; size: few; CDR3: ASSLQTGNTEAF
J: TRBJ1-1; V: TRBV6-5; size: -; CDR3: ASSRGQGGTEAF
J: TRBJ1-2; V: TRBV11-3; size: once; CDR3: ASSPGTAYGYT
J: TRBJ2-2; V: TRBV11-3; size: -; CDR3: ASSLDPSAENTGELF
J: TRBJ2-7; V: TRBV4-1; size: -; CDR3: ASSQEGNRGYEQY
J: TRBJ2-2; V: TRBV11-3; size: -; CDR3: ASSLTHSREGGELF
J: TRBJ2-5; V: TRBV5-6; size: few; CDR3: ASSLVELTQY
J: TRBJ1-1; V: TRBV5-4; size: -; CDR3: ASSSTPDSMNTEAF
J: TRBJ1-5; V: TRBV7-2; size: -; CDR3: ASSPRRTGNSNQPQH
J: TRBJ1-3; V: TRBV19; size: -; CDR3: ASSEGTDGNTIY
J: TRBJ2-3; V: TRBV10-3; size: -; CDR3: AQGEGDTQY
J: TRBJ1-2; V: TRBV11-2; size: -; CDR3: ASSLRTGPYGYT
J: TRBJ1-1; V: TRBV27; size: -; CDR3: ASSRGTEAF
J: TRBJ2-6; V: TRBV4-1; size: -; CDR3: ASSLRRDKGSGANVLT
J: TRBJ2-3; V: TRBV6-5; size: few; CDR3: ASGGLGTQADTQY
J: TRBJ2-1; V: TRBV4-1; size: few; CDR3: ASSQAPLRGGAYNEQF
J: TRBJ1-4; V: TRBV30; size: -; CDR3: AWDSYIPLSEKLF
J: TRBJ2-1; V: TRBV19; size: -; CDR3: ASSIDPWREGFNEQF
J: TRBJ2-3; V: TRBV5-4; size: once; CDR3: ASSWPGTGSEY
J: TRBJ2-5; V: TRBV7-9; size: -; CDR3: ASSLGRGGQETQY
J: TRBJ1-5; V: TRBV30; size: -; CDR3: AWSNRGNQPQH
J: TRBJ1-3; V: TRBV5-1; size: -; CDR3: ASSRPVGEGGNTIY
J: TRBJ1-3; V: TRBV15; size: -; CDR3: ATSRDRRLINTIY
J: TRBJ2-3; V: TRBV6-5; size: -; CDR3: ASSFLAGRGADTQY
J: TRBJ1-2; V: TRBV5-1; size: -; CDR3: ASSLDTGSGYT
J: TRBJ2-4; V: TRBV5-1; size: -; CDR3: ASSPPGTSGGEDIQY
J: TRBJ2-7; V: TRBV5-6; size: -; CDR3: ASSSWTSGLGYEQY
J: TRBJ1-5; V: TRBV6-1; size: -; CDR3: ASRALANQPQH
J: TRBJ1-1; V: TRBV10-3; size: -; CDR3: AISENRDTEAF
J: TRBJ2-2; V: TRBV7-6; size: -; CDR3: ASSLGGRFNTGELF
J: TRBJ2-7; V: TRBV27; size: once; CDR3: ASSLPGYEQY
J: TRBJ1-2; V: TRBV27; size: -; CDR3: ASSLNLRVYGYT
J: TRBJ2-3; V: TRBV6-6; size: -; CDR3: ASSYGTSGATDTQY
J: TRBJ1-1; V: TRBV4-1; size: few; CDR3: ASSQEYGGGTEAF
J: TRBJ1-1; V: TRBV10-3; size: -; CDR3: AISLNSGGVGDEAF
J: TRBJ2-7; V: TRBV11-2; size: -; CDR3: ASSPISRGSSYEQY
J: TRBJ2-7; V: TRBV7-9; size: -; CDR3: ASGDRGAYEQY
J: TRBJ1-2; V: TRBV6-4; size: -; CDR3: ASSGNYGYP
J: TRBJ2-1; V: TRBV5-1; size: -; CDR3: ASSLRTSGRSGSYNEQF
J: TRBJ1-3; V: TRBV30; size: few; CDR3: AWNPAGNTIY
J: TRBJ1-5; V: TRBV7-2; size: -; CDR3: ASSLDLADNRPQH
J: TRBJ1-5; V: TRBV19; size: -; CDR3: ASSPRGQYFNQPQH
J: TRBJ1-2; V: TRBV9; size: -; CDR3: ASSTGLDYGYT
J: TRBJ1-1; V: TRBV19; size: -; CDR3: ASTPGAVNTEAF
J: TRBJ1-1; V: TRBV11-3; size: -; CDR3: ASSLAAGVNTEAF
J: TRBJ2-5; V: TRBV27; size: -; CDR3: ASSHRVLTKNTQY
J: TRBJ1-2; V: TRBV7-9; size: -; CDR3: ASSRTPTGMGNGYP
J: TRBJ2-1; V: TRBV19; size: -; CDR3: ASSLAGYNEQF
J: TRBJ2-1; V: TRBV30; size: -; CDR3: ALFERELAGYNEQF
J: TRBJ2-4; V: TRBV23-1; size: -; CDR3: ASSQSGEEISY
J: TRBJ1-2; V: TRBV27; size: -; CDR3: ASSRRQNYGYT
J: TRBJ2-7; V: TRBV27; size: -; CDR3: ASRLADRGTYEQY
J: TRBJ1-2; V: TRBV6-5; size: few; CDR3: ASSYVAASYGYT
J: TRBJ2-2; V: TRBV10-1; size: -; CDR3: ASSGGTSRNTGELF
J: TRBJ2-5; V: TRBV29-1; size: once; CDR3: SVGQGGSETQY
J: TRBJ2-3; V: TRBV19; size: few; CDR3: ASSTTSGRADTQY
J: TRBJ2-7; V: TRBV6-1; size: -; CDR3: ASKMGQVSYEQY
J: TRBJ2-5; V: TRBV5-4; size: -; CDR3: ASRDGTSGSWEQY
J: TRBJ1-4; V: TRBV7-2; size: -; CDR3: ASSFGTGWEKLF